This T cell receptor (beta chain) was recorded in a study of preoperative IRX-2 immunotherapy in early breast cancer. Trimming pared 3 bases from V and 0 bases from J, leaving 9 bases between. Germline assignment: CDR1 SGDLS and CDR2 YYNGEE. This CDR3 contains 14 residues. Treatment given: preoperative locoregional IRX-2 cytokine immunotherapy. Generated by immunoSEQ multiplex PCR, the TCRdb table keeps only in-frame clones and is missing some. The sample gives about 67,000 clones, approximately 93% of which show up once; around 1.5% is in the top ten. The chain is built from TRBV9 and TRBJ1-1, with D possibly being TRBD1 (6 bases). The TCR sequence derives from a human donor with breast cancer. The sample here was taken from a patient treated with IRX-2 immunotherapy. CDR3 residues: CASSEGTLNTEAFF. The CDR3 DNA reads as TGTGCCAGCAGCGAGGGGACATTGAACACTGAAGCTTTCTTT.